This TCR beta chain was sequenced in a study of shared clonotypes between healthy human individuals. Participating donors were healthy, HIV-negative adults free of recent acute infections or vaccinations. Data came from immunoSEQ multiplex PCR; TCRdb stores just in-frame clones and leaves some out. The table has over a million clones, approximately 80% seen once. V dropped 0 bases and J dropped 5 bases, with 11 bases sitting between them. This CDR3 spans 14 amino acids. CDR1 and CDR2 from the germline V gene are SGDLS and YYNGEE. In this sample, this clone turned up many times. The TCR comes from a man younger than 30 in good health. Some clones in this sample may be carry-over from other donors' samples. Sequencing used memory CD4+ T cells from PBMCs. Subset noted: CD45RA-negative fraction. The chain is built from TRBV9 and TRBJ1-1; possibly TRBD1 for D (5 bases). The DNA for the CDR3 is TGTGCCAGCAGCGTAGTTATGGGGCGGACTGAAGCTTTCTTT. Its translation: CASSVVMGRTEAFF.